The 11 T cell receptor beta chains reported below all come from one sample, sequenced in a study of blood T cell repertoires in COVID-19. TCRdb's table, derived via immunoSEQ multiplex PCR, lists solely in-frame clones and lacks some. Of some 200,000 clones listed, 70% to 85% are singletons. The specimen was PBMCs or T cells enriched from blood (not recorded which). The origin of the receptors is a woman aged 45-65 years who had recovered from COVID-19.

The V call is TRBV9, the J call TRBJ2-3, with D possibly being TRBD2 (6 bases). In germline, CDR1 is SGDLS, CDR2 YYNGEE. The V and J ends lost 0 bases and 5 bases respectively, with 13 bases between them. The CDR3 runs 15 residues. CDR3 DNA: TGTGCCAGCAGCGTAGGCGGAGCGGGTATAGATACGCAGTATTTT. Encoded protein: CASSVGGAGIDTQYF.

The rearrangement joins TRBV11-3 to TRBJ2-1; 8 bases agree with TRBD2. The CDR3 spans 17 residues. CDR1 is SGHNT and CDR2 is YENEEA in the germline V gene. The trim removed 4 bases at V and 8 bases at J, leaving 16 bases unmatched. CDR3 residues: CASSSGTSNFLSDEQFF. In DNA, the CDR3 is TGTGCCAGCAGCTCAGGGACTAGTAACTTTTTATCGGATGAGCAGTTCTTC.

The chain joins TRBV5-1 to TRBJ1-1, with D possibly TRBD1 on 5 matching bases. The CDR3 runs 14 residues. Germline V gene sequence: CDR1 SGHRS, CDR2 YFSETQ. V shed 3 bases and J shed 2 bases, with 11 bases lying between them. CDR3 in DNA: TGCGCCAGCAGCTCGTTAGACAGTAACACTGAAGCTTTCTTT. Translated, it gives CASSSLDSNTEAFF.

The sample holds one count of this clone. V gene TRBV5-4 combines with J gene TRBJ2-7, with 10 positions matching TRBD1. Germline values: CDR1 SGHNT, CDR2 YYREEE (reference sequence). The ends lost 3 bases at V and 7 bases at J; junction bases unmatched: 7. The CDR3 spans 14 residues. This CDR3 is CASSSRQGAGEQYF. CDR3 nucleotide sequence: TGTGCCAGCAGCTCAAGACAGGGGGCTGGGGAGCAGTACTTC.

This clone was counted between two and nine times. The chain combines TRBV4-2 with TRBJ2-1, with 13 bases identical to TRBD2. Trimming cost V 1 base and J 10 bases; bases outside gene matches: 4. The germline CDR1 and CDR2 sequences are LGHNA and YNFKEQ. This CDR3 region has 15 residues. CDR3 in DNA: TGTGCCAGCAGCCAAGCTGGGACTAGCGGGATAGAGCAGTTCTTC. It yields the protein CASSQAGTSGIEQFF.

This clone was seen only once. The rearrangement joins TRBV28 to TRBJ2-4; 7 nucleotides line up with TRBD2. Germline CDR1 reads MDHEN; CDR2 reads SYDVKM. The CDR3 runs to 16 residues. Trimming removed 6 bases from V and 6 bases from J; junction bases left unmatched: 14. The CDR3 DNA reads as TGTGCCAGCAGCCCCAATTCGGGAGGCAATAGAAACATTCAGTACTTC. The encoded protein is CASSPNSGGNRNIQYF.

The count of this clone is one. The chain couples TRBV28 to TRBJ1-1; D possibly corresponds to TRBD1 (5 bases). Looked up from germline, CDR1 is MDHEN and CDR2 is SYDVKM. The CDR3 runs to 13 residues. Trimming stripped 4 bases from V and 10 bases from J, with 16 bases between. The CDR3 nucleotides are TGTGCCAGCAGTTCTAGGTGGGGGGAAGGAGCTTTCTTT. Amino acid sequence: CASSSRWGEGAFF.

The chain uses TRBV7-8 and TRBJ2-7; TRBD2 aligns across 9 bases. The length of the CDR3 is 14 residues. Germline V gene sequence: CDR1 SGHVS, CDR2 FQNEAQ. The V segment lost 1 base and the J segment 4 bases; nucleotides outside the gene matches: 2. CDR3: CASSLVAGAYEQYF. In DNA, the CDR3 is TGTGCCAGCAGCTTAGTAGCGGGAGCTTACGAGCAGTACTTC.

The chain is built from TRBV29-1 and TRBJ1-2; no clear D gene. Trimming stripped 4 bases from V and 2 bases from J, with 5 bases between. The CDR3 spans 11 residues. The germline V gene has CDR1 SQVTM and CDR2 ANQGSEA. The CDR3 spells CSVAVNYGYTF. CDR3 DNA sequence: TGCAGCGTTGCAGTAAACTATGGCTACACCTTC.

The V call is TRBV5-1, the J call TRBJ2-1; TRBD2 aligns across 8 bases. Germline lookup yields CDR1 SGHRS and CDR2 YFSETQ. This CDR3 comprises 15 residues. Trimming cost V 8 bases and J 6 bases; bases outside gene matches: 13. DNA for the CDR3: TGCGCCAGTTCACCAGCGGGAGAGGGCTTCAATGAGCAGTTCTTC. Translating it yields CASSPAGEGFNEQFF.

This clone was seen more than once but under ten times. CDR3 residues: CASSPGTANTGELFF. CDR3 nucleotide sequence: TGTGCCAGCAGCCCCGGGACAGCGAACACCGGGGAGCTGTTTTTT. This chain uses TRBV11-3 with TRBJ2-2; TRBD1 matches 7 bases. The CDR3 has 15 amino acids. Looked up from germline, CDR1 is SGHNT and CDR2 is YENEEA. With V trimmed by 5 bases and J by 0 bases, 3 bases remained unmatched. Full variable domain (outside the CDR3, taken from reference TRBV11-3 and TRBJ2-2): EAGVVQSPRYKIIEKKQPVAFWCNPISGHNTLYWYLQNLGQGPELLIRYENEEAVDDSQLPKDRFSAERLKGVDSTLKIQPAELGDSAVYLCASSPGTANTGELFFGEGSRLTVL.